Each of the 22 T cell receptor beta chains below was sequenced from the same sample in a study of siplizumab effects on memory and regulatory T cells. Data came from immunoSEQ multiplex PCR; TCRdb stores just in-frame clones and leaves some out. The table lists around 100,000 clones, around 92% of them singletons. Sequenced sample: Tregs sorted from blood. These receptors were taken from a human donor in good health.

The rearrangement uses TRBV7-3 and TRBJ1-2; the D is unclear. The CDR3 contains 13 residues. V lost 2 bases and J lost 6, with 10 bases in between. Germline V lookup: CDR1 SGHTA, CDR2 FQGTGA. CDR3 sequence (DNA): TGTGCCAGCAGCTTATATGGTCGGGATGGCTACACCTTC. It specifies CASSLYGRDGYTF. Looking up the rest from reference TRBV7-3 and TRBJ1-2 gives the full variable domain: GAGVSQTPSNKVTEKGKYVELRCDPISGHTALYWYRQSLGQGPEFLIYFQGTGAADDSGLPNDRFFAVRPEGSVSTLKIQRTERGDSAVYLCASSLYGRDGYTFGSGTRLTVV.

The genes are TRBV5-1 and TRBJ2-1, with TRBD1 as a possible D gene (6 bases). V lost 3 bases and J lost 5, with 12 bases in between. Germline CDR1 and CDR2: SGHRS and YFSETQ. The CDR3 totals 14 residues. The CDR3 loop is CASSWTVGNNEQFF. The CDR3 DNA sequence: TGCGCCAGCAGCTGGACAGTGGGGAACAATGAGCAGTTCTTC.

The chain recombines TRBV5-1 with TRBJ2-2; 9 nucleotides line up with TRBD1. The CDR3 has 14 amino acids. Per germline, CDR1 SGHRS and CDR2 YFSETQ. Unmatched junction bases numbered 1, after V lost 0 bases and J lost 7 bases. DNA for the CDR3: TGCGCCAGCAGCTTGGGACAGGGGGACGGGGAGCTGTTTTTT. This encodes CASSLGQGDGELFF.

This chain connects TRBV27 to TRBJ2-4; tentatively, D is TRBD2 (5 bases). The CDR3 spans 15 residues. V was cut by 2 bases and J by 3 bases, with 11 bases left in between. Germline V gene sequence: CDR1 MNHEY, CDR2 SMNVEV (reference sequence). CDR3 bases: TGTGCCAGCAGTTTACTTACTAGTGGCAAAAACATTCAGTACTTC. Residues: CASSLLTSGKNIQYF.

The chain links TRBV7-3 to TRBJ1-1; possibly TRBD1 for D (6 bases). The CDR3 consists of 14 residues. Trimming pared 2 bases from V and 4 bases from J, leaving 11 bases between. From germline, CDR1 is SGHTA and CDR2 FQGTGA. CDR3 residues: CASSLQGTSTEAFF. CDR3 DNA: TGTGCCAGCAGCTTACAGGGGACCTCCACTGAAGCTTTCTTT.

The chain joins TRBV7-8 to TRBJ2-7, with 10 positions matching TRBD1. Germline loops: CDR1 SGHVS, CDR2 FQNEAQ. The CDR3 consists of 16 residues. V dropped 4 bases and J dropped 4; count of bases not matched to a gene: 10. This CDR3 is CASSSRTGQGTYEQYF. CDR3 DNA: TGTGCCAGCAGCTCCAGGACGGGACAGGGGACTTACGAGCAGTACTTC.

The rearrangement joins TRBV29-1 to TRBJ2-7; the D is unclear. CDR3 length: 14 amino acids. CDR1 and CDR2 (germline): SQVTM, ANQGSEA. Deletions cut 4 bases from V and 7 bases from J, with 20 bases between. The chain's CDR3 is CSVAPSFLSREQYF. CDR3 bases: TGCAGCGTTGCGCCCTCCTTCCTTTCCAGGGAGCAGTACTTC.

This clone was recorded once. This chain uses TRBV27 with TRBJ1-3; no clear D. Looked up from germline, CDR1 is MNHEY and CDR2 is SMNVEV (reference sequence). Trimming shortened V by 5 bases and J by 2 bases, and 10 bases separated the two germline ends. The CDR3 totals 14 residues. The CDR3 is CASSPQVAGNTIYF. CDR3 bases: TGTGCCAGCAGTCCCCAGGTGGCTGGAAACACCATATATTTT.

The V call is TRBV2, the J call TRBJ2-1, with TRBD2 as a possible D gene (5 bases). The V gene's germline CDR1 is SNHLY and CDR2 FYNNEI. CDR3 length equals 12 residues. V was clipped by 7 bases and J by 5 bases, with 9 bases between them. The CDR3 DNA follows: TGTGCCAGCAATCCTAGCAACAATGAGCAGTTCTTC. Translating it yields CASNPSNNEQFF.

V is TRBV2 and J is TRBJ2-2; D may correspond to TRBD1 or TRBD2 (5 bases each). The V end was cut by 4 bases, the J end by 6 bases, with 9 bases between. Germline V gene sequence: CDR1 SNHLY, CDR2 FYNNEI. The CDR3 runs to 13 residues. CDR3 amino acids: CASSVMGAGELFF. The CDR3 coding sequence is TGTGCCAGCAGTGTGATGGGGGCCGGGGAGCTGTTTTTT.

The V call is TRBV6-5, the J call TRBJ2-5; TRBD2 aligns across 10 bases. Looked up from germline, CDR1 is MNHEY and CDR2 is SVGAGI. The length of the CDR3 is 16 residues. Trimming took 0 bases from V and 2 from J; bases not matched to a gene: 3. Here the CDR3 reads CASSYSQREGQETQYF. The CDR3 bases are TGTGCCAGCAGTTACTCGCAGCGGGAGGGACAAGAGACCCAGTACTTC.

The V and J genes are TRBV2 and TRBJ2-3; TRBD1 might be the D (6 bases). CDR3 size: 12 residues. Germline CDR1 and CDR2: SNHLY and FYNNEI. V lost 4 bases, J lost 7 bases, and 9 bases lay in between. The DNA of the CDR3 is TGTGCCAGCAGTGGTCAGGGGAATACGCAGTATTTT. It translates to CASSGQGNTQYF.

CDR3 region: CASRQGRFPTDTQYF. The CDR3 bases are TGCGCCAGCAGGCAAGGACGCTTTCCCACAGATACGCAGTATTTT. The V and J genes are TRBV5-1 and TRBJ2-3; D call uncertain. This CDR3 comprises 15 residues. V shed 5 bases and J shed 2 bases, with 15 bases lying between them. Germline loops: CDR1 SGHRS, CDR2 YFSETQ.

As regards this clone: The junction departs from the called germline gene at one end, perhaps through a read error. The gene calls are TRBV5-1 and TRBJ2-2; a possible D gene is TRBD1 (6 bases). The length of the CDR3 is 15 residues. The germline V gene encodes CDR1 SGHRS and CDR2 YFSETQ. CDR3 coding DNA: TGCGCCAGCAGATTGGGACACAGGAACACCGGGGAGCTGTTTTTT. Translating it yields CASRLGHRNTGELFF.

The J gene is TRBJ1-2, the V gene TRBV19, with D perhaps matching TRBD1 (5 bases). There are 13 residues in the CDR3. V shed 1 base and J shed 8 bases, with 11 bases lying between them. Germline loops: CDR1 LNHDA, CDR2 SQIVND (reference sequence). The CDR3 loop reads CASSIVGARGYTF. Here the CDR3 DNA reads TGTGCCAGTAGTATAGTTGGGGCTCGGGGCTACACCTTC.

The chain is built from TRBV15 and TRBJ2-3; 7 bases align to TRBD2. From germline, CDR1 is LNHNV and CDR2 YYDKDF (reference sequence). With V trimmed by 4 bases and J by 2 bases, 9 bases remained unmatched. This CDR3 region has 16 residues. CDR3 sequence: CATSISPSGPTDTQYF. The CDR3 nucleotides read TGTGCCACCAGCATCTCCCCTAGCGGACCCACAGATACGCAGTATTTT.

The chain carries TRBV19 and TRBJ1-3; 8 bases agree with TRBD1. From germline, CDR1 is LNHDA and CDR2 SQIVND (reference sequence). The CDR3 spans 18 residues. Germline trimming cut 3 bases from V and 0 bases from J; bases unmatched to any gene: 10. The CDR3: CASSISGRGLISGNTIYF. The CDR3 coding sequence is TGTGCCAGTAGTATTTCTGGCAGGGGGCTAATCTCTGGAAACACCATATATTTT. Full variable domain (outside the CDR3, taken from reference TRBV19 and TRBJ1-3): DGGITQSPKYLFRKEGQNVTLSCEQNLNHDAMYWYRQDPGQGLRLIYYSQIVNDFQKGDIAEGYSVSREKKESFPLTVTSAQKNPTAFYLCASSISGRGLISGNTIYFGEGSWLTVV.

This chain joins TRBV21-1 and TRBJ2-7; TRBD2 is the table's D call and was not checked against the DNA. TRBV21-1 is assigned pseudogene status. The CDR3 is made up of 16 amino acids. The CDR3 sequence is CASSAGTSGSMYEQYF. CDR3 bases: TGTGCCAGCAGCGCCGGGACTAGCGGGAGCATGTACGAGCAGTACTTC.

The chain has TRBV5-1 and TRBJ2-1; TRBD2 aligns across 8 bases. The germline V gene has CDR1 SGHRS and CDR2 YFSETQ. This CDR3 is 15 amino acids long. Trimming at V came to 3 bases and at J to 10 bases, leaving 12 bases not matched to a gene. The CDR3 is CASSSTSGSINEQFF. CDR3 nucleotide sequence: TGCGCCAGCAGCTCCACCAGCGGGAGCATCAACGAGCAGTTCTTC.

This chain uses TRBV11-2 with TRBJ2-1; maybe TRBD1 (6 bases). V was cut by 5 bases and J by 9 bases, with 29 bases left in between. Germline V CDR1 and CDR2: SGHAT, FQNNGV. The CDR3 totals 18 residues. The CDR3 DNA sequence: TGTGCCAGCAGCCCGCTAAACCAAAAGGGGGTGTGGGTCTTTGAGCAGTTCTTC. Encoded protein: CASSPLNQKGVWVFEQFF.

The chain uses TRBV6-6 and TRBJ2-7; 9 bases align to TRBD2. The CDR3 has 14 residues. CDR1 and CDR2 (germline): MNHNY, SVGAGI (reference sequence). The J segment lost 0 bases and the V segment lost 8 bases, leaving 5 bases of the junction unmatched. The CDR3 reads CASSSSGNSYEQYF. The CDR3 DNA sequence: TGTGCCAGCTCGTCTAGCGGGAACTCCTACGAGCAGTACTTC.

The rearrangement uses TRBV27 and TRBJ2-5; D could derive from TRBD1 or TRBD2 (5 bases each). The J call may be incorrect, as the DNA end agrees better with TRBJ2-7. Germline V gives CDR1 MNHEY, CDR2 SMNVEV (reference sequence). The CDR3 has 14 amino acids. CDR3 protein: CASRPGTLKYEQYF. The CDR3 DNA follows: TGTGCCAGCAGACCCGGGACCCTCAAATACGAGCAGTACTTC.